This passage covers 13 T cell receptor beta chains from one sample sequenced in a study of human T cells and chemical hapten exposure. TCRdb reprocessed the RACE reads with MiXCR, giving one entry per CDR3 protein. This sample has fewer than 80,000 distinct CDR3 sequences, with approximately 9.9% found just once. Time point of the sample: patch test 3, about 24 weeks after DPC sensitization. Treatment noted: therapeutic diphenylcyclopropenone sensitization with weekly scalp DPC. Sequencing used whole blood, obtained in connection with sensitization to the hapten diphenylcyclopropenone (DPC). These receptors were collected from a woman aged 25 to 45 with alopecia areata. Some clones in this sample may be carry-over from other donors' samples.

This clonotype was seen ten or more times. V gene TRBV29-1 combines with J gene TRBJ1-2, with unresolved D. This CDR3 region has 11 residues. V was pared by 6 bases and J by 5 bases, with 10 bases between. Germline loops: CDR1 SQVTM, CDR2 ANQGSEA. CDR3 in DNA: TGCAGCGTCGCGGACGTATATGGCTACACCTTC. This codes for CSVADVYGYTF.

The table lists this clonotype with a few counts. This chain connects TRBV12-5 to TRBJ1-3, with 7 positions matching TRBD1. Trimming removed 5 bases from V and 5 bases from J; junction bases left unmatched: 6. Germline CDR1 LGHNT, CDR2 FRNRAP. This CDR3 is 14 amino acids long. CDR3 loop: CASGHGQARNTIYF. The CDR3 DNA is TGTGCTAGTGGTCACGGACAGGCGCGAAACACCATATATTTT. Full variable domain (remainder filled in from reference TRBV12-5 and TRBJ1-3): DARVTQTPRHKVTEMGQEVTMRCQPILGHNTVFWYRQTMMQGLELLAYFRNRAPLDDSGMPKDRFSAEMPDATLATLKIQPSEPRDSAVYFCASGHGQARNTIYFGEGSWLTVV.

This clonotype was observed a few times. The chain uses TRBV6-2 or TRBV6-3 and TRBJ1-5; D unresolved. The CDR3 is 16 residues long. Per germline, CDR1 MNHEY and CDR2 SVGEGT. The ends were cut back, 8 bases at V and 1 base at J, with 18 bases in the middle. The CDR3, as DNA: TGTGCCAGCCAAAAGGGAAGGGCACGGAGCAATCAGCCCCAGCATTTT. It specifies CASQKGRARSNQPQHF.

The CDR3 reads CASSYGDSYGYTF. DNA for the CDR3: TGTGCCAGCAGTTACGGGGACAGCTATGGCTACACCTTC. The genes are TRBV6-6 and TRBJ1-2, with 7 bases fitting TRBD1. V trimming: 2 bases; J trimming: 4 bases; junction bases outside the gene matches: 1. This CDR3 spans 13 amino acids. The germline V gene has CDR1 MNHNY and CDR2 SVGAGI (reference sequence).

In its sample, this clonotype was seen a few times. The chain is built from TRBV12-3 or TRBV12-4 and TRBJ2-7; D is undetermined. The CDR3 consists of 13 residues. Trimming took off 4 bases at V and 6 bases at J, with 13 bases between the two ends. CDR3 region: CASSSGRPREQYF. The CDR3 DNA reads as TGTGCCAGCAGTTCCGGACGCCCCCGCGAGCAGTACTTC.

This clonotype was counted ten times or more. V gene TRBV7-9 combines with J gene TRBJ1-1, with TRBD1 identical over 8 bases. Germline V lookup: CDR1 SEHNR, CDR2 FQNEAQ (reference sequence). V lost 5 bases to trimming and J lost 4 bases; unmatched junction nucleotides: 18. The CDR3 length is 18 residues. The CDR3 here is CASSPRGGTGLFGTEAFF. DNA of the CDR3: TGTGCCAGCAGCCCCCGGGGGGGGACAGGCTTATTCGGCACTGAAGCTTTCTTT. The full variable domain, its missing parts supplied by reference TRBV7-9 and TRBJ1-1, is DTGVSQNPRHKITKRGQNVTFRCDPISEHNRLYWYRQTLGQGPEFLTYFQNEAQLEKSRLLSDRFSAERPKGSFSTLEIQRTEQGDSAMYLCASSPRGGTGLFGTEAFFGQGTRLTVV.

The sample holds a few counts of this clonotype. The rearrangement uses TRBV12-3 or TRBV12-4 and TRBJ2-5; the D gene could be TRBD1 or TRBD2 (5 bases each). V lost 3 bases, J lost 5 bases, and 10 bases lay in between. The CDR3 totals 13 residues. In DNA form, the CDR3 reads TGTGCCAGCAGTTTCAGAGGGGCGGAGACCCAGTACTTC. It codes for CASSFRGAETQYF.

This clonotype was counted at least ten times. V gene TRBV12-3 or TRBV12-4 combines with J gene TRBJ1-1; no definite D call. This CDR3 spans 13 amino acids. Trimming took off 2 bases at V and 0 bases at J, with 4 bases between the two ends. The DNA of the CDR3 is TGTGCCAGCAGTTTAATGGTGAACACTGAAGCTTTCTTT. Translating gives CASSLMVNTEAFF.

The genes are TRBV7-6 and TRBJ1-6; a weak D match, TRBD1 (6 bases). The CDR3 is 20 residues long. Germline CDR1 SGHVS, CDR2 FNYEAQ. V dropped 1 base and J dropped 4 bases, with 23 bases sitting between them. For the CDR3, the DNA is TGTGCCAGCAGCTTAGAGTTTCTATTGGGGGGCCGTCCTTATAATTCACCCCTCCACTTT. It codes for CASSLEFLLGGRPYNSPLHF.

The chain combines TRBV7-8 with TRBJ1-5; 7 bases match TRBD1. The CDR3 is made up of 15 amino acids. The germline V gene encodes CDR1 SGHVS and CDR2 FQNEAQ. The V and J ends lost 5 bases and 2 bases, in that order; junction bases with no gene match: 6. The CDR3 DNA sequence: TGTGCCAGCAGCGCGCACAGGGGTCGCAATCAGCCCCAGCATTTT. It encodes CASSAHRGRNQPQHF.

The rearrangement joins TRBV19 to TRBJ2-3; 7 bases agree with TRBD2. CDR1 and CDR2 (germline): LNHDA, SQIVND (reference sequence). The CDR3 sequence is 13 residues long. Trimming cost V 8 bases and J 4 bases; bases outside gene matches: 6. CDR3 sequence: CASCTGGADTQYF. DNA for the CDR3: TGTGCCAGTTGCACGGGAGGCGCAGATACGCAGTATTTT.

The sample holds a few counts of this clonotype. J is TRBJ1-1 and V is TRBV29-1, with 9 bases aligning to TRBD1. Germline V gives CDR1 SQVTM, CDR2 ANQGSEA. The CDR3 extends over 14 amino acids. J gave up 0 bases and V 7 bases, and 6 bases lay outside the gene matches. The CDR3 DNA follows: TGCAGCGCCAAGGGGACAGGGTTGAACACTGAAGCTTTCTTT. This codes for CSAKGTGLNTEAFF.

This clonotype has at least ten counts. J is TRBJ1-5 and V is TRBV4-1; D is ambiguous. V gave up 3 bases and J gave up 1 base, with 4 bases separating them. This CDR3 has 13 amino acids. The germline V gene has CDR1 MGHRA and CDR2 YSYEKL. This CDR3 is CASSQLSNQPQHF. DNA for the CDR3: TGCGCCAGCAGCCAGTTAAGCAATCAGCCCCAGCATTTT.